The sequence of this T cell receptor beta chain was determined in a study of blood T cell repertoires in COVID-19. Trimming removed 10 bases at V and 0 bases at J, with 19 bases between. CDR3 length: 16 residues. The germline V gene encodes CDR1 SNHLY and CDR2 FYNNEI. Clones were read by immunoSEQ multiplex PCR, and TCRdb kept only the in-frame ones, dropping some. The sample carries around 300,000 clones, 88% recorded once. The J gene is TRBJ1-5, the V gene TRBV2; perhaps TRBD1 as D (5 bases). Sequenced sample: PBMCs or T cells enriched from blood (not recorded which). The clonotype comes from a woman in her sixties in a cohort exposed to, infected with or recovered from COVID-19 (not recorded which). CDR3 amino acids: CATNQDGAFSNQPQHF. DNA for the CDR3: TGTGCCACCAATCAAGATGGGGCGTTTAGCAATCAGCCCCAGCATTTT.